Detailed here is one TCR beta chain. Its matching antigen is unknown. The PCR contained 60 Vbeta and 13 Jbeta primers. Some clones are missing from TCRdb's copy, which holds only in-frame ones; the method was immunoSEQ multiplex PCR. The table includes 70,000 to 80,000 clones, approximately 78% detected once. These data belong to a study of cytomegalovirus exposure and HLA in healthy donors. Study details: Ancestry clustering placed 70% to 90% of over 300 genotyped donors in the Caucasian-associated cluster.

Whole-study results and caveats: Later work showed greater clonal expansion in HLA-associated TCR beta chains than in equally common others. Common viral pathogens seemed, in a later analysis, to connect with several of the most significant clusters.

The CDR3 covers 12 residues. V lost 3 bases to trimming and J lost 7 bases, with 10 bases between them. Germline V gene data show CDR1 as MDHEN and CDR2 as SYDVKM. Sequenced: PBMCs. This sequence originates from a man aged 18 to 29 in good health and CMV-seronegative. The chain recombines TRBV28 with TRBJ2-7; tentative D call: TRBD2 (5 bases). The CDR3 region has the DNA TGTGCCAGCAGTTTGTGGGAGAGTGAGCAGTACTTC. This translates into CASSLWESEQYF.